This entry is about one TCR beta chain. Its target antigen remains unknown. This entry is derived from a study of cytomegalovirus exposure and HLA in healthy donors (dated by TCRdb to about 2017). For context, the study as a whole: An earlier analysis of approximately 640 of the donors reported approximately 290 Gb of sequence data and 100 million to 130 million unique TCR beta sequences from some 180 million T cells. The study aimed to test whether signatures of past pathogen exposure could be identified by cataloging public T cell receptors. In addition to the first cohort of 500 to 850 subjects, a separate validation cohort of 120 different subjects was used. Typing coverage varied by locus: about 620-630 donors for A, B, C, DRB1 and DQB1; roughly 520 for DQA1; nearly 610 for DPA1; roughly 450 for DPB1. In the later analysis, no new phenotypic data were used to find candidate immune exposures; instead, reliance was placed on TCR beta sequences and their occurrence across donors. Donor age, sex, ethnicity and CMV serostatus were collected together with the repertoire data. Because of strong linkage in the cohort, roughly 5 DR-DQ haplotypes were treated as single units for association and clustering. The study combined high-throughput TCR immunosequencing, statistical association of individual TCRs with disease status, and machine learning to predict cytomegalovirus infection status. An early release that covered more than 550 HLA-typed donors contained approximately 320 gigabases of sequencing data and 70 million to 100 million unique TCR sequences. All discovery cohort repertoires had been generated using a single sequencing platform. Of the 300 to 500 genotyped donors, approximately 80% were placed in the genetic ancestry cluster associated with self-reported Caucasian donors. To decide whether each TCR beta V gene segment behaved as functional or pseudogenic, an earlier analysis of nearly 600 of the donors relied on high-throughput TCR beta sequencing. HLA typing covered class I and class II loci at four-digit resolution. The study used immunosequencing to profile the T cell repertoires of 666 subjects and linked those repertoires to cytomegalovirus serostatus. In a later analysis, previously published TCR beta repertoires from roughly 710 donors were re-analyzed and high-resolution HLA genotyping was added so that TCR occurrence patterns could be studied. In a later genetic analysis, genome-wide SNP genotypes for about three fifths of the roughly 670 donors were used, and that subset was treated as a discovery cohort. On average, around 240,000 unique TCR beta nucleotide sequences were sequenced per donor among 350 to 400 genotyped donors of the cohort, with roughly 19% of those sequences being non-productive.

The library was prepared using the immunoSEQ multiplex PCR assay. A mixture of 60 forward primers for TCR Vbeta segments and 13 reverse primers for TCR Jbeta segments was used in the multiplex PCR. The CDR3 region of rearranged TCR beta genes was amplified from genomic DNA with a multiplex PCR assay. The Illumina HiSeq System was used to sequence the amplified TCR beta libraries as 87-base-pair reads. On the study's bioinformatics: Across the 670 or so repertoires, a later analysis counted 78 million or so unique TCR beta chains, some 11 million of which were shared by at least two donors. Raw reads were error-corrected and collapsed into unique sequences with a nearest-neighbor algorithm that merged closely related sequences to remove PCR and sequencing errors. To assign V, D and J gene segments, CDR3 sequences were aligned to IMGT reference sequences. Each retained sequence needed at least a six-nucleotide match to both a V gene segment and a J gene segment. Rearrangements were called productive when the CDR3 lacked stop codons and stayed in frame with V and J; all others were non-productive. CDR3 was defined by IMGT convention, running from the second conserved V-encoded cysteine to the conserved J-encoded phenylalanine. In an earlier analysis of roughly 610 of the donors, sequences lacking an unambiguous match to a single V gene segment were excluded. In an earlier analysis of approximately 560 of the donors, a V segment was called functional when productive rearrangements were above 56.7%, and segregating when the standard deviation between donors exceeded 5%. A statistical classification framework was developed to diagnose cytomegalovirus status using the catalog of TCR beta chain sequences. A later analysis assigned V and J genes by comparing TCR nucleotide sequences with IMGT/GENE-DB human TR gene sequences. The TCRdist pipeline was used in a later analysis to assign CDR3 sequences and most-parsimonious VDJ recombination scenarios. In a later analysis, each TCR beta chain was defined by its CDR3 amino acid sequence together with its V-gene family, and reads without a unique V-gene family were excluded. As a way to deal with suspected cross-contamination and a sequencing artifact, a later analysis dropped 450 to 700 nucleotide sequences that were highly shared and had low generation probability. In a later analysis, a clonal expansion index for each public chain was calculated from normalized within-repertoire ranks of inferred template counts. A later analysis computed generation probabilities with a VDJ recombination model fitted to out-of-frame rearrangements, and checked the results against IGoR. A later analysis scored TCR-TCR, TCR-HLA and TCR-CMV co-occurrence with hypergeometric tests, applying a repertoire-size bias correction to TCR pairs. False discovery rates were estimated in a later analysis by permuting HLA or CMV assignments 20 times. A later analysis grouped co-occurring TCRs with DBSCAN, adding TCRdist sequence similarity when clustering within HLA-allele-positive subsets. Repertoires with fewer than 30,000 or more than 120,000 public chains were left out of co-occurrence clustering, as were a handful of repertoires with anomalous nucleotide sharing. The table was pulled from immuneACCESS by TCRdb, which kept in-frame rearrangements only. Such tables lose some clones; where checked, under half of the loss comes from unresolved V genes, and the rest has no known cause. That table gives V, J and clone size, and the DNA gave D and trimming. This sample's listing comprises 75,000 to 100,000 clones. Approximately 1.5% of the sample is taken by the ten largest.

Per the germline V gene, MNHEY is the CDR1 and SVGAGI is the CDR2. The junction shows trimming of 2 bases on V and 6 bases on J, and the gene matches do not reach 5 bases of it. Including the terminal cysteine and phenylalanine, the CDR3 comprises 15 residues. The CDR3 DNA has 45 bases and is translated from base 1. In total, roughly 670 healthy bone marrow donors made up the cohort. At the time of sampling, every cohort member was nominally healthy, though immune exposures that went unrecorded were likely present. The donor was CMV seronegative and belonged to the group of over 300 seronegative cohort members. Every donor gave a peripheral blood sample, and the peripheral blood mononuclear cells from that sample were used for TCR beta sequencing. The Qiagen DNeasy Blood Extraction Kit was used to extract genomic DNA from the blood cell samples. Study-wide findings and limitations: In an earlier analysis of around 500 of the donors, most TCR beta V segments appeared in productive rearrangements about 87% or about 30% of the time, broadly matching IMGT annotations. Linkage disequilibrium might explain the correlated functional status among segregating V segments, but an unknown experimental factor could not be ruled out. A cluster of highly shared sequence variants was judged likely to represent a technical artifact of the sequencing pipeline. A few of the identified cytomegalovirus-associated TCR beta chains were confirmed in vitro to be specific for cytomegalovirus antigens. A further reported finding was that TCR beta sequences accurately predicted the HLA-A and HLA-B alleles for most subjects in the first cohort. In a later analysis, some 17,000 TCR beta sequences were associated with specific HLA alleles at a false discovery rate of 0.05. Several of the top co-occurrence clusters appeared to be linked to parvovirus B19, influenza, CMV and Epstein-Barr virus, according to a later analysis. It was suggested by the authors that the approach could potentially be generalized to other disease states and immunological phenotypes. Presence/absence analyses assumed roughly uniform sequencing depth across donors, an assumption that may not hold. Compared with the approximately 700-donor mean, donors in an Asian-associated ancestry cluster had fewer N-insertions in productive TCRs, according to a later genetic analysis. Some IMGT-functional V segments, including TRBV6-2 and TRBV6-3, could not be told apart with the 87-base-pair reads, so those segments were excluded. The study listed approximately 160 TCR beta chains as associated with cytomegalovirus. Cytomegalovirus status was reported to be diagnosed by the classifier with high specificity and sensitivity in both the original and validation cohorts. Because counts were too low, some 16 rarely observed V segments, including chromosome 9 orphons, were excluded from the earlier analysis of 587 of the donors. According to a later analysis, most CMV-associated TCR beta chains appeared to be HLA-restricted, and the HLA associations seemed to be driven largely by CMV exposure. In a later analysis, HLA-associated TCR beta chains were found to be more clonally expanded and to have lower generation probabilities than equally common non-associated chains. V-gene and J-gene trimming of TCR beta chains was associated with a missense DCLRE1C variant in a later genetic analysis, and the association was replicated in an independent cohort. Because HLA typing was missing for some donors at each locus, association tests included only the typed subset. Assigning TCR associations to individual alleles was difficult when HLA alleles, especially DR and DQ, strongly co-occurred. This cohort had only TCR beta chains sequenced, and the lack of alpha or paired-chain data limited which features could be detected. Immune exposure information for the cohort was limited to CMV serostatus. A later analysis found that TCR association rates varied across HLA loci, with DRB1 alleles showing the most associated TCRs and HLA-C alleles the fewest. Most TCR sequences were observed very rarely across donors, whereas some public TCRs were present in many individuals.

The clonotype was recovered from a woman aged 55-75 years in good health and CMV-seronegative. Input material: PBMCs. This chain joins TRBV6-5 to TRBJ2-7; 12 middle bases align to TRBD2. In nucleotides, the sequence is TGTGCCAGCAGTTACCCTGGACTAGCGGGAAGCGAGCAGTACTTC. This encodes CASSYPGLAGSEQYF.